This note documents a single TCR beta chain sequence. Its antigen is not known. This entry is derived from a study of T cell repertoires in cytomegalovirus infection. Turning to the study itself: CMV epitopes in the study were HLA-C-restricted (recently identified) and HLA-B-restricted (well studied). Signatures in public TCR beta sequences pointed to both CMV infection and matching HLA type.

Study conclusions and caveats: Dominating the ex vivo response were HLA-C-restricted CMV-specific TCR beta clonotypes.

V trimming: 4 bases; J trimming: 4 bases; junction bases outside the gene matches: 4. The CDR3 spans 14 residues. Per the germline V gene, CDR1 is MNHEY and CDR2 is SMNVEV (reference sequence). TCRdb re-analysed the reads in MiXCR, keeping a single row per CDR3 protein. The sample carries fewer than 200,000 distinct CDR3 sequences, about 20% recorded once. The input for sequencing was CD8+ T cells from cultured PBMCs, taken from culture after CMV antigen stimulation. The V gene is TRBV27, the J gene TRBJ1-2, with 9 positions matching TRBD1. The TCR comes from a human donor in good health (CMV status not recorded). Some clones in this sample may be carry-over from other donors' samples. This CDR3 reads CASSSDRGLYGYTF. In DNA, the CDR3 is TGTGCCAGCAGTTCGGACAGGGGACTCTATGGCTACACCTTC.